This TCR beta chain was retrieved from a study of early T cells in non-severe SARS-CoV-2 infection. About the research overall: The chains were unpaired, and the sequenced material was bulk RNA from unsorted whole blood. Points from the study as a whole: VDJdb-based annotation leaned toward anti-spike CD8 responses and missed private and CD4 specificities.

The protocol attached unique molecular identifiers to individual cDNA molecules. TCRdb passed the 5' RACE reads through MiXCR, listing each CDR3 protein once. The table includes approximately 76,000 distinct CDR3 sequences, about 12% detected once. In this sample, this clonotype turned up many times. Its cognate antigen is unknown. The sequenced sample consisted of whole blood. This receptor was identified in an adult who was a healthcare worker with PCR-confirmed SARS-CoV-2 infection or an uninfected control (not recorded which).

The CDR3 reads CASSESGSAGDRIYGYTF. The CDR3 DNA follows: TGCGCCAGCAGTGAGTCTGGGTCCGCCGGGGACAGGATATATGGCTACACCTTC. The chain couples TRBV10-2 to TRBJ1-2; 8 bases agree with TRBD1. Per germline, CDR1 WSHSY and CDR2 SAAADI. This CDR3 contains 18 residues. V dropped 0 bases and J dropped 5; count of bases not matched to a gene: 14.